The T cell receptor beta chain described here comes from a study of cytomegalovirus exposure and HLA in healthy donors. Points from the study as a whole: In a later analysis, DRB1 alleles had the most associated TCRs; HLA-C alleles the fewest. Later analysis suggested most CMV-associated TCR beta chains were HLA-restricted.

PCR primers comprised 60 Vbeta and 13 Jbeta primers. Libraries were prepared by immunoSEQ multiplex PCR; TCRdb keeps only in-frame clonotypes and omits some of them. The table has 130,000 or so clones, roughly 76% seen once. Details on this clone: Its antigen is unknown.

The material sequenced was PBMCs. This TCR was sampled from a female donor in good health and CMV-seronegative.

CDR3 in amino acids: CASSQYFPTGNRRSEQYF. The CDR3 coding sequence is TGCGCCAGCAGCCAATATTTTCCGACAGGCAACCGGCGTTCCGAGCAGTACTTC. The V and J genes are TRBV4-1 and TRBJ2-7; tentatively, D is TRBD1 (6 bases). The germline V and J ends were trimmed by 2 bases and 6 bases, with 26 bases remaining between them. The CDR3 is 18 amino acids. Per germline, CDR1 MGHRA and CDR2 YSYEKL.